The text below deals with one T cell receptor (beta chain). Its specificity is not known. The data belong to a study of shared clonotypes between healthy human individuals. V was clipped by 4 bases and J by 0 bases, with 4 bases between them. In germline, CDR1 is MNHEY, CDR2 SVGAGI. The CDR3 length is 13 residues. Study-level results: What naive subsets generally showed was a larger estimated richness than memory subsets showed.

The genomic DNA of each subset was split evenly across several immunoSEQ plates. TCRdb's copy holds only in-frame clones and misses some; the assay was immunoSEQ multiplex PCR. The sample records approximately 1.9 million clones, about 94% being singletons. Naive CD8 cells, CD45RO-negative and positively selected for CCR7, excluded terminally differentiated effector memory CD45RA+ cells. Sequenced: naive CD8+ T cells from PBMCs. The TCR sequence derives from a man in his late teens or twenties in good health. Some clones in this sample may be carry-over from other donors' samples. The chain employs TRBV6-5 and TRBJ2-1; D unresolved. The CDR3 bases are TGTGCCAGCAGTTTCCGCTCCTACAATGAGCAGTTCTTC. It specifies CASSFRSYNEQFF.